This note documents a single TCR beta chain sequence. The antigen it recognizes is unknown. Per-nucleotide qualities are absent, and no much larger clonotype sits a single base away. The immunoSEQ Assay, a bias-controlled multiplex PCR, was used to amplify TCRbeta CDR3 regions from genomic DNA. The authors' analysis ran thus. The number of nucleated cells in each sample was estimated from the amplification of reference gene primers within the assay. To quantify the absolute abundance of each unique TCRbeta CDR3 rearrangement, sequence reads were collapsed and filtered. For each sample, productive Simpson clonality was calculated as the square root of Simpson's diversity index across productive rearrangements. TCRdb carries this immuneACCESS record with in-frame sequences only. Its versions omit some clonotypes, under half of them owing to an unresolved V gene in the studies checked, with the rest unexplained. V and J calls and clone size are those listed in that table; D and trimming were worked out from the DNA. Across this sample there are 150,000 to 200,000 clones, with approximately 90% seen only once. About 12% of the sample is in the top ten clones.

Trimming takes 0 bases off V and 7 bases off J; junction bases not matched to a gene: 6. According to the germline V gene (reference sequence), CDR1 reads LNHNV and CDR2 reads YYDKDF. Counted from cysteine to phenylalanine, this CDR3 has 15 amino acids. Only CDR3 DNA is held: 45 bases, read in frame from base 1. The sample originates from a study of blood T cell repertoires in COVID-19 (dated by TCRdb to about 2020). About the full investigation: Collaborator samples came from the United States, Italy and Spain and covered acute and convalescent phases of COVID-19. Where available, HLA class I and class II types were taken from metadata supplied by the sample provider and were not determined by assay-based typing. The sample metadata nearly always contained a de-identified subject ID, COVID-19 status, age in years and sex. Subjects who had been exposed to COVID-19, were actively infected with it, or had recovered from it provided the deeply sampled blood TCRbeta repertoires that made up the dataset. The repertoires were released in a freely available public database intended as a resource for research on the immune response to SARS-CoV-2. The samples were drawn from the first 160 participants of the ongoing ImmuneRACE study and from over 950 subjects provided by 6 global collaborators. The material from the prospective study consisted of cDNA or gDNA derived from T cells, B-cell-depleted T cells, or PBMCs. General findings and caveats noted by the study authors: The quantity of clinical and demographic metadata differed by source and by participant and was supplied without curation.

In Seattle, one collaborating source enrolled patients while the infection was active and tracked those patients longitudinally over the course of disease. Whole blood was collected in K2EDTA tubes by collaborating institutions according to the institutions' own protocols. For TCRbeta analysis, collaborators shipped samples as frozen whole blood, isolated PBMCs, or DNA extracted from either of those sample types. Specimen: peripheral blood. The sequence was collected from a woman aged 70-85 years with COVID-19, enrolled during active disease. This receptor chain uses TRBV15 and TRBJ2-1; 7 bases in between match TRBD2. CDR3 loop: CATSRDLRGGNEQFF. DNA sequence: TGTGCCACCAGCAGAGATCTCCGCGGGGGAAATGAGCAGTTCTTC.